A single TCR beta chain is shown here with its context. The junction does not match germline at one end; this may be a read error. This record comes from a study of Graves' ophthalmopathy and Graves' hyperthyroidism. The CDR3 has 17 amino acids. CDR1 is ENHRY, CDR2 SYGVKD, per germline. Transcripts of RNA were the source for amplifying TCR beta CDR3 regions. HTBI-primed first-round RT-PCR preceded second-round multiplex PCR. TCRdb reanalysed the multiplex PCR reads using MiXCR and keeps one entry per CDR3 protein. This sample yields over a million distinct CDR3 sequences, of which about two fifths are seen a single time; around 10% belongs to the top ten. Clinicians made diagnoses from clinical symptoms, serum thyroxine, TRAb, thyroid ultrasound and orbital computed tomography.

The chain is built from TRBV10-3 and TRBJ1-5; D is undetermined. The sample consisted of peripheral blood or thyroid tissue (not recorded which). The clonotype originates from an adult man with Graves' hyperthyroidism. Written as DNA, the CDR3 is TGTGCCAGCAGTTACTCGGCCAGCACCTATAGCAATCAGCCCCAGCATTTT. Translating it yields CASSYSASTYSNQPQHF.